The 14 T cell receptor beta chains below come from one sample, sequenced in a study of blood T cell repertoires in COVID-19. Sequenced by immunoSEQ multiplex PCR; TCRdb stores in-frame clones only, minus some. The repertoire holds about 60,000 clones, with about four fifths as singletons. Sample: peripheral blood. These receptors were taken from a woman of 80 years or more with acute or convalescent COVID-19.

The J gene is TRBJ1-5, the V gene TRBV2; D may be TRBD1 (5 bases). With 5 bases removed from V and 1 base from J, the gap between germline ends came to 9 bases. Germline CDR1 reads SNHLY; CDR2 reads FYNNEI. The CDR3 is 14 residues long. Here the CDR3 reads CASSRGQSNQPQHF. Written as DNA, the CDR3 is TGTGCCAGCAGTAGGGGCCAGAGCAATCAGCCCCAGCATTTT. Supplemented by reference TRBV2 and TRBJ1-5, the full variable domain reads EPEVTQTPSHQVTQMGQEVILRCVPISNHLYFYWYRQILGQKVEFLVSFYNNEISEKSEIFDDQFSVERPDGSNFTLKIRSTKLEDSAMYFCASSRGQSNQPQHFGDGTRLSIL.

The V call is TRBV6-4, the J call TRBJ2-2, with a tentative D call TRBD2 (6 bases). Per germline, CDR1 MRHNA and CDR2 SNTAGT. The CDR3 runs 15 residues. V dropped 2 bases and J dropped 6 bases, with 13 bases sitting between them. The CDR3 loop reads CASSDRERGAGELFF. The CDR3 coding sequence is TGTGCCAGCAGTGACCGGGAGAGAGGGGCCGGGGAGCTGTTTTTT.

This chain connects TRBV3-1 (or the pseudogene TRBV3-2) to TRBJ1-2; 9 nucleotides match TRBD1. The CDR3 consists of 13 residues. CDR1 LGHDT and CDR2 YNNKEL come from the germline V gene (reference sequence). V trimming: 7 bases; J trimming: 4 bases; junction bases outside the gene matches: 4. The CDR3, as DNA: TGTGCCAGCAAGGGGGACAGGGTCTATGGCTACACCTTC. Translated, it gives CASKGDRVYGYTF.

The chain is built from TRBV5-1 and TRBJ2-1; D is perhaps TRBD2 (6 bases). Trimming took 0 bases from V and 13 from J, leaving 14 bases between them. This CDR3 contains 13 residues. Germline V gene sequence: CDR1 SGHRS, CDR2 YFSETQ. The chain's CDR3 is CASSLVPPGGQFF. The DNA of the CDR3 is TGCGCCAGCAGCTTGGTCCCCCCCGGGGGACAGTTCTTC.

The rearrangement links TRBV2 to TRBJ2-3; 12 nucleotides match TRBD2. The CDR3 contains 15 residues. V was clipped by 6 bases and J by 1 base; unmatched bases: 2. Germline V gene lookup returns CDR1 SNHLY and CDR2 FYNNEI. CDR3 sequence reads: CASSRLAGGTDTQYF. CDR3 sequence (DNA): TGTGCCAGCAGCAGACTAGCGGGGGGCACAGATACGCAGTATTTT. Filled out from reference TRBV2 and TRBJ2-3, the complete variable domain reads EPEVTQTPSHQVTQMGQEVILRCVPISNHLYFYWYRQILGQKVEFLVSFYNNEISEKSEIFDDQFSVERPDGSNFTLKIRSTKLEDSAMYFCASSRLAGGTDTQYFGPGTRLTVL.

The V and J genes are TRBV27 and TRBJ1-6, with TRBD1 as a possible D gene (6 bases). From germline, CDR1 is MNHEY and CDR2 SMNVEV (reference sequence). The CDR3 has 14 residues. Trimming took off 5 bases at V and 10 bases at J, with 15 bases between the two ends. In DNA, the CDR3 is TGTGCCAGCAGTGGCGCACAGGGCTACTCACCCCTCCACTTT. As protein: CASSGAQGYSPLHF.

The chain has TRBV2 and TRBJ2-2, with D perhaps matching TRBD1 (8 bases). The CDR3 totals 14 residues. Trimming took off 8 bases at V and 7 bases at J, with 17 bases between the two ends. Germline assignment: CDR1 SNHLY and CDR2 FYNNEI. The CDR3 sequence is CASGGQGGFGELFF. CDR3 nucleotide sequence: TGTGCCAGCGGCGGACAGGGAGGGTTCGGGGAGCTGTTTTTT. Full variable domain (remainder filled in from reference TRBV2 and TRBJ2-2): EPEVTQTPSHQVTQMGQEVILRCVPISNHLYFYWYRQILGQKVEFLVSFYNNEISEKSEIFDDQFSVERPDGSNFTLKIRSTKLEDSAMYFCASGGQGGFGELFFGEGSRLTVL.

This chain joins TRBV6-5 and TRBJ2-3, with 10 bases fitting TRBD2. CDR1 is MNHEY and CDR2 is SVGAGI in the germline V gene. The CDR3 sequence is 15 residues long. The V gene end was trimmed by 6 bases and the J gene end by 2 bases; junction bases not matched to a gene: 5. The chain's CDR3 is CASRGSGRSTDTQYF. DNA of the CDR3: TGTGCCAGCAGAGGTAGCGGGAGGTCCACAGATACGCAGTATTTT.

This clone came up once. The CDR3 protein is CASNQDIHEQYF. The CDR3 nucleotides are TGTGCCAGCAACCAGGACATACACGAGCAGTACTTC. The chain employs TRBV28 and TRBJ2-7, with D maybe TRBD1 (5 bases). Germline V gene data show CDR1 as MDHEN and CDR2 as SYDVKM. The CDR3 is made up of 12 amino acids. V lost 7 bases and J 5 bases, leaving 12 bases between the germline ends.

In DNA form, the CDR3 reads TGTGCCAGCAGTTCACCCTCTTCTAGCGGGAGTAGGGATACGCAGTATTTT. Residues: CASSSPSSSGSRDTQYF. V is TRBV28 and J is TRBJ2-3, with 10 bases identical to TRBD2. This CDR3 is built from 17 residues. The germline gives CDR1 MDHEN, CDR2 SYDVKM. The J segment lost 6 bases and the V segment lost 4 bases, leaving 13 bases of the junction unmatched.

This clone was counted at least ten times. The rearrangement uses TRBV24-1 and TRBJ1-2, with TRBD1 matching over 10 bases. The length of the CDR3 is 14 residues. V lost 5 bases to trimming and J lost 4 bases; unmatched junction nucleotides: 3. The germline gives CDR1 KGHDR, CDR2 SFDVKD. CDR3 loop: CATSARQGAYGYTF. In nucleotides, the CDR3 is TGTGCCACCAGTGCCAGACAGGGGGCCTATGGCTACACCTTC.

The chain carries TRBV3-1 (or the pseudogene TRBV3-2) and TRBJ2-5; tentatively, D is TRBD2 (6 bases). Trimming left V 3 bases short and J 1 base short, with 9 bases between. Germline V lookup: CDR1 LGHDT, CDR2 YNNKEL (reference sequence). This CDR3 comprises 14 residues. The CDR3 loop is CASSHRRGQETQYF. The CDR3 bases are TGTGCCAGCAGCCATAGGCGGGGCCAAGAGACCCAGTACTTC.

This clone was seen only a few times. This chain links TRBV29-1 with TRBJ2-5; D is unclear. From germline, CDR1 is SQVTM and CDR2 ANQGSEA. V dropped 4 bases and J dropped 2 bases, with 2 bases sitting between them. The CDR3 runs 10 residues. The CDR3 DNA reads as TGCAGCGTTGCTCAAGAGACCCAGTACTTC. Amino acid sequence: CSVAQETQYF.

This clone was recorded once. The rearrangement uses TRBV5-4 and TRBJ2-1, with D possibly matching TRBD1 (5 bases). Trimming pared 4 bases from V and 3 bases from J, leaving 20 bases between. This CDR3 is built from 17 residues. Germline lookup yields CDR1 SGHNT and CDR2 YYREEE (reference sequence). In DNA form, the CDR3 reads TGTGCCAGCAGCCCTAGTGGGGCGTTTTTGGGCTACAATGAGCAGTTCTTC. It translates to CASSPSGAFLGYNEQFF.